The TCR beta chain under discussion was sequenced for a study of cytomegalovirus exposure and HLA in healthy donors. The CDR3 runs 11 residues. V lost 2 bases, J lost 7 bases, and 8 bases lay in between. Germline values: CDR1 GTSNPN, CDR2 SVGIG (reference sequence). 60 Vbeta and 13 Jbeta primers were used in PCR. The data were produced by immunoSEQ multiplex PCR, yet TCRdb's version contains in-frame clones alone and is incomplete. The table lists under 85,000 clones, roughly 80% of them singletons. This TCR came from a middle-aged woman in good health and CMV-seropositive. The specimen was PBMCs. The chain carries TRBV30 and TRBJ1-2; D gene unclear. The CDR3 region is CAWSTGVGYTF. DNA of the CDR3: TGTGCCTGGAGTACCGGGGTTGGCTACACCTTC.